The 29 T cell receptor beta chains listed next were all sequenced from one sample in a study of OX40 agonist ivuxolimab in advanced cancers. Repertoires were generated with immunoSEQ multiplex PCR, while TCRdb's copy carries only in-frame clones and drops some. The table lists under 100,000 clones, 84% of them singletons, with roughly 5% in the top ten. The specimen comprised CD4+ or CD8+ T cells sorted from blood, sampled in a trial of the OX40 agonist ivuxolimab. All receptors derive from an adult with an advanced solid tumor such as melanoma, head and neck, liver or kidney cancer.

The V call is TRBV5-5, the J call TRBJ1-1; unclear D gene. V was trimmed by 0 bases and J by 1 base, leaving 7 bases between them. The CDR3 totals 14 residues. Germline CDR1 reads SGHKS; CDR2 reads YYEKEE (reference sequence). DNA for the CDR3: TGTGCCAGCAGCTTGGACCCCAGGAACACTGAAGCTTTCTTT. Its translation is CASSLDPRNTEAFF.

The rearrangement uses TRBV18 and TRBJ2-7; 7 bases line up with TRBD1. The CDR3 extends over 14 amino acids. V gave up 2 bases and J gave up 3 bases; unmatched junction bases: 4. Per germline, CDR1 KGHSH and CDR2 LQKENI. CDR3 bases: TGTGCCAGCTCACCAGAGGGGGCGGGCTACGAGCAGTACTTC. This sequence encodes CASSPEGAGYEQYF.

CDR3 protein: CASSPQPSGGGETQYF. DNA of the CDR3: TGTGCCAGCAGCCCCCAACCTAGCGGGGGTGGGGAGACCCAGTACTTC. V gene TRBV9 combines with J gene TRBJ2-5; 10 bases match TRBD2. Trimming cost V 4 bases and J 5 bases; bases outside gene matches: 11. The CDR3 has 16 amino acids. CDR1 is SGDLS and CDR2 is YYNGEE in the germline V gene.

This chain connects TRBV11-2 to TRBJ1-1, with TRBD1 matching over 8 bases. With 5 bases clipped from V and 5 bases from J, the junction kept 19 bases outside the gene matches. CDR3 length equals 18 residues. CDR1 is SGHAT and CDR2 is FQNNGV in the germline V gene. For the CDR3, the DNA is TGTGCCAGCAGCGCGCAGGGGGCACGCACGTTGCGTTTTACTGAAGCTTTCTTT. Translated, it gives CASSAQGARTLRFTEAFF.

The V call is TRBV7-2, the J call TRBJ1-5; no reliable D call. V lost 2 bases to trimming and J lost 4 bases, with 18 bases between them. Germline CDR1 is SGHTA and CDR2 is FQGNSA. CDR3 length: 17 residues. CDR3 loop: CASSLRPRSRANQPQHF. For the CDR3, the DNA is TGTGCCAGCAGCTTACGGCCCAGGTCGAGGGCTAATCAGCCCCAGCATTTT.

This chain links TRBV19 with TRBJ1-2; D gene ambiguous. The germline V gene has CDR1 LNHDA and CDR2 SQIVND (reference sequence). Trimming stripped 3 bases from V and 4 bases from J, with 9 bases between. The CDR3 runs 13 residues. The CDR3 DNA follows: TGTGCCAGTAGTATCCCAGATCCCTATGGCTACACCTTC. The encoded protein is CASSIPDPYGYTF. Full variable domain (missing parts from reference TRBV19 and TRBJ1-2): DGGITQSPKYLFRKEGQNVTLSCEQNLNHDAMYWYRQDPGQGLRLIYYSQIVNDFQKGDIAEGYSVSREKKESFPLTVTSAQKNPTAFYLCASSIPDPYGYTFGSGTRLTVV.

The V and J genes are TRBV27 and TRBJ1-2, with 7 bases identical to TRBD1. The CDR3 has 14 amino acids. Per germline, CDR1 MNHEY and CDR2 SMNVEV (reference sequence). V lost 5 bases, J lost 5 bases, and 8 bases stayed unmatched. In DNA form, the CDR3 reads TGTGCCAGCAGTATGCCGGGCAGGGGGTATGGCTACACCTTC. Residues: CASSMPGRGYGYTF.

The J gene is TRBJ1-5, the V gene TRBV25-1; no definite D call. Per the germline V gene, CDR1 is MGHDK and CDR2 is SYGVNS. Trimming left V 1 base short and J 2 bases short, with 12 bases between. CDR3 length: 16 residues. The CDR3 DNA sequence: TGTGCCAGCAGTGAATCCGGAGGGAGGGGCAATCAGCCCCAGCATTTT. Its translation: CASSESGGRGNQPQHF.

The chain joins TRBV5-1 to TRBJ2-3; a possible D gene is TRBD2 (5 bases). Between the trimmed V and J ends, which lost 0 bases and 1 base, there was a span of 9 bases. The CDR3 is 15 residues long. Germline values: CDR1 SGHRS, CDR2 YFSETQ. The DNA of the CDR3 is TGCGCCAGCAGCTTGGTGGGAGAGGGCACAGATACGCAGTATTTT. It encodes CASSLVGEGTDTQYF. The variable domain in full, with the rest retrieved from reference TRBV5-1 and TRBJ2-3, is KAGVTQTPRYLIKTRGQQVTLSCSPISGHRSVSWYQQTPGQGLQFLFEYFSETQRNKGNFPGRFSGRQFSNSRSEMNVSTLELGDSALYLCASSLVGEGTDTQYFGPGTRLTVL.

The chain uses TRBV5-1 and TRBJ1-2; unclear D gene. V shed 0 bases and J shed 0 bases, with 6 bases lying between them. Germline V gene lookup returns CDR1 SGHRS and CDR2 YFSETQ. The CDR3 length is 14 residues. The CDR3 DNA sequence: TGCGCCAGCAGCTTGGATCAACCTAACTATGGCTACACCTTC. Its protein product is CASSLDQPNYGYTF. The complete variable domain, with remaining parts taken from reference TRBV5-1 and TRBJ1-2, reads KAGVTQTPRYLIKTRGQQVTLSCSPISGHRSVSWYQQTPGQGLQFLFEYFSETQRNKGNFPGRFSGRQFSNSRSEMNVSTLELGDSALYLCASSLDQPNYGYTFGSGTRLTVV.

The V gene is TRBV6-6, the J gene TRBJ1-1, with a possible D match to TRBD1 (6 bases). The CDR3 consists of 14 residues. V was cut by 7 bases and J by 1 base, with 13 bases left in between. Germline values: CDR1 MNHNY, CDR2 SVGAGI (reference sequence). In nucleotides, the CDR3 is TGTGCCAGCAAAGACAGGATACAGAACACTGAAGCTTTCTTT. Translating it yields CASKDRIQNTEAFF.

This clone was observed a handful of times. V gene TRBV19 combines with J gene TRBJ1-1, with D possibly TRBD1 on 5 matching bases. The CDR3 extends over 14 amino acids. CDR1 and CDR2 (germline): LNHDA, SQIVND (reference sequence). V was clipped by 2 bases and J by 7 bases, with 14 bases between them. For the CDR3, the DNA is TGTGCCAGTAGTATACCCCAGCGACAGCTTGAAGCTTTCTTT. Its protein is CASSIPQRQLEAFF.

The rearrangement joins TRBV7-6 to TRBJ1-3; D is unclear. Germline V gene sequence: CDR1 SGHVS, CDR2 FNYEAQ. The CDR3 totals 14 residues. Trimming stripped 5 bases from V and 0 bases from J, with 8 bases between. The DNA of the CDR3 is TGTGCCAGCAGCCCGACCAACTCTGGAAACACCATATATTTT. The encoded protein is CASSPTNSGNTIYF.

CDR3 nucleotides: TGTGCCAGCAGTTTAAGCCGGACAGCCTATAGCAATCAGCCCCAGCATTTT. Amino acids: CASSLSRTAYSNQPQHF. This chain connects TRBV27 to TRBJ1-5, with D possibly TRBD1 on 6 matching bases. The CDR3 is made up of 17 amino acids. V lost 2 bases and J 0 bases, leaving 14 bases between the germline ends. CDR1 MNHEY and CDR2 SMNVEV come from the germline V gene (reference sequence).

The genes are TRBV6-6 and TRBJ2-3; D possibly corresponds to TRBD2 (6 bases). The germline V gene has CDR1 MNHNY and CDR2 SVGAGI (reference sequence). This CDR3 is built from 15 residues. V lost 5 bases and J lost 8, with 20 bases in between. The CDR3 loop reads CASSLPGTGAGTQYF. The CDR3, as DNA: TGTGCCAGCAGTCTCCCGGGGACTGGGGCAGGTACGCAGTATTTT.

The V call is TRBV2, the J call TRBJ2-1; D ambiguous. The CDR3 extends over 17 amino acids. Germline V CDR1 and CDR2: SNHLY, FYNNEI. The V gene lost 3 bases and the J gene lost 1 base, with 16 bases spanning the gap. In nucleotides, the CDR3 is TGTGCCAGCAGTGAGGGGATTGGGGTCCTATCCTACAATGAGCAGTTCTTC. It encodes CASSEGIGVLSYNEQFF. The full variable domain, rest sourced from reference TRBV2 and TRBJ2-1, is EPEVTQTPSHQVTQMGQEVILRCVPISNHLYFYWYRQILGQKVEFLVSFYNNEISEKSEIFDDQFSVERPDGSNFTLKIRSTKLEDSAMYFCASSEGIGVLSYNEQFFGPGTRLTVL.

The chain joins TRBV6-1 to TRBJ2-1; 13 bases are a match to TRBD2. Germline CDR1 MNHNS, CDR2 SASEGT. CDR3 length: 15 amino acids. V dropped 2 bases and J dropped 9; count of bases not matched to a gene: 4. CDR3 sequence reads: CASSERTSGRVEQFF. In DNA form, the CDR3 reads TGTGCCAGCAGTGAAAGAACTAGCGGGAGGGTTGAGCAGTTCTTC.

CDR3 sequence (DNA): TGTGCCACCAGCAGAGATATCCCTAGGGGTACTGGAAACACCATATATTTT. Amino acid sequence: CATSRDIPRGTGNTIYF. The chain couples TRBV15 to TRBJ1-3; D is perhaps TRBD1 (5 bases). The germline V gene encodes CDR1 LNHNV and CDR2 YYDKDF (reference sequence). Trimming left V 0 bases short and J 2 bases short, with 14 bases between. The CDR3 has 17 residues.

The gene calls are TRBV9 and TRBJ2-7; 10 nucleotides match TRBD2. The trim removed 3 bases at V and 3 bases at J, leaving 3 bases unmatched. There are 14 residues in the CDR3. Germline CDR1 is SGDLS and CDR2 is YYNGEE. CDR3 loop: CASSGTSGFYEQYF. As DNA, the CDR3 is TGTGCCAGCAGCGGGACTAGCGGATTCTACGAGCAGTACTTC.

This clone has just a few counts. This rearrangement joins TRBV5-1 to TRBJ2-7; D unresolved. The ends were cut back, 4 bases at V and 0 bases at J, with 17 bases in the middle. The germline CDR1 and CDR2 sequences are SGHRS and YFSETQ. The CDR3 has 16 residues. The CDR3 is CASSVDLFQSSYEQYF. The CDR3 DNA follows: TGCGCCAGCAGCGTCGACTTATTTCAAAGCTCCTACGAGCAGTACTTC.

This rearrangement joins TRBV6-1 to TRBJ2-7; D is unresolved. This CDR3 spans 13 amino acids. Germline assignment: CDR1 MNHNS and CDR2 SASEGT. Trimming cost V 0 bases and J 3 bases, with 6 bases left between them. The CDR3 loop is CASSEAVGYEQYF. As DNA, the CDR3 is TGTGCCAGCAGTGAAGCGGTGGGCTACGAGCAGTACTTC.

The chain couples TRBV14 to TRBJ2-7; D ambiguous. Germline CDR1 reads SGHDN; CDR2 reads FVKESK. V lost 3 bases and J 2 bases, leaving 11 bases between the germline ends. The CDR3 sequence is 14 residues long. CDR3: CASSHITEPYEQYF. CDR3 sequence (DNA): TGTGCCAGCAGCCATATTACAGAGCCCTACGAGCAGTACTTC.

This clone has just a few counts. The chain has TRBV19 and TRBJ1-6, with no clear D. This CDR3 comprises 13 residues. Per the germline V gene, CDR1 is LNHDA and CDR2 is SQIVND (reference sequence). V was clipped by 6 bases and J by 5 bases, with 8 bases between them. CDR3 protein: CASRSNDNSPLHF. The CDR3 region has the DNA TGTGCCAGTAGAAGTAACGATAATTCACCCCTCCACTTT.

This clone was recorded only once. V and J are TRBV30 and TRBJ1-3; 8 positions match TRBD1. The CDR3 length is 14 residues. J was trimmed by 4 bases and V by 1 base; bases with no gene match: 3. Germline V gives CDR1 GTSNPN, CDR2 SVGIG (reference sequence). CDR3 DNA sequence: TGTGCCTGGAGTGCCGACAGGGGAGGAAACACCATATATTTT. Its translation: CAWSADRGGNTIYF.

The rearrangement links TRBV4-2 to TRBJ1-1; D is perhaps TRBD1 (6 bases). Germline V lookup: CDR1 LGHNA, CDR2 YNFKEQ. Trimming cost V 1 base and J 1 base, with 10 bases left between them. The CDR3 sequence is 15 residues long. CDR3 coding DNA: TGTGCCAGCAGCCAAGGGGGGCGGCAGAACACTGAAGCTTTCTTT. This translates into CASSQGGRQNTEAFF.

The chain has TRBV19 and TRBJ1-5; D is possibly TRBD1 (5 bases). Germline CDR1 LNHDA, CDR2 SQIVND (reference sequence). Trimming cost V 6 bases and J 0 bases, with 12 bases left between them. The CDR3 runs 15 residues. In nucleotides, the CDR3 is TGTGCCAGTAGCCAGGGCCCATATAGCAATCAGCCCCAGCATTTT. It yields the protein CASSQGPYSNQPQHF. Supplemented by reference TRBV19 and TRBJ1-5, the full variable domain reads DGGITQSPKYLFRKEGQNVTLSCEQNLNHDAMYWYRQDPGQGLRLIYYSQIVNDFQKGDIAEGYSVSREKKESFPLTVTSAQKNPTAFYLCASSQGPYSNQPQHFGDGTRLSIL.

The chain is built from TRBV7-2 and TRBJ1-1, with unresolved D. Deletions cut 6 bases from V and 5 bases from J, with 13 bases between. The CDR3 loop spans 13 amino acids. The germline CDR1 and CDR2 sequences are SGHTA and FQGNSA. The CDR3 loop reads CASRARGLTEAFF. The CDR3 nucleotides read TGTGCCAGCAGAGCCCGAGGGTTGACTGAAGCTTTCTTT.

The J gene is TRBJ2-2, the V gene TRBV5-1; D gene unclear. The V and J ends lost 5 bases and 1 base respectively, with 12 bases between them. The germline V gene has CDR1 SGHRS and CDR2 YFSETQ. This CDR3 region has 15 residues. The CDR3, as DNA: TGCGCCAGCAGTCCGGCTACTCTGAACACCGGGGAGCTGTTTTTT. It encodes CASSPATLNTGELFF.

The chain carries TRBV7-9 and TRBJ1-3; 8 positions match TRBD1. Germline CDR1 SEHNR, CDR2 FQNEAQ (reference sequence). After removal of 5 bases from V and 1 base from J, the junction contained 10 bases not matched to a gene. This CDR3 comprises 17 residues. CDR3 coding DNA: TGTGCCAGCAGCACCACGACAGGGGTCGTATCTGGAAACACCATATATTTT. This translates into CASSTTTGVVSGNTIYF.